This T cell receptor (beta chain) was retrieved from a study of blood T cell repertoires in COVID-19. V lost 5 bases, J lost 5 bases, and 5 bases stayed unmatched. This CDR3 has 14 amino acids. Germline CDR1 SGHTA, CDR2 FQGNSA. The authors' processing: Reference gene primer amplification gave nucleated cell count estimates. The table came from immunoSEQ multiplex PCR; TCRdb's copy has only in-frame clones and leaves some out. That table furnishes V, J and clone size, whereas the DNA furnished D and trimming. Found here are about 28,000 clones, about two thirds of them singletons; the top ten hold under 25%.

The sample taken for sequencing was peripheral blood. V gene TRBV7-2 combines with J gene TRBJ2-5; 10 bases match TRBD2. This receptor was obtained from a boy between 2 and 10 years old with active or convalescent COVID-19. The CDR3 nucleotides are TGTGCCAGCAGCCCAGCGGGAGGGCGGGAGACCCAGTACTTC. Translated: CASSPAGGRETQYF.